A single sample gave rise to the 15 T cell receptor beta chains below, sequenced in a study of blood T cell repertoires in COVID-19. Repertoires were generated with immunoSEQ multiplex PCR, while TCRdb's copy carries only in-frame clones and drops some. The sample has around 250,000 clones, 86% seen once; the top ten hold 3.6%. Sequencing input: peripheral blood. The receptors shown here come from a young man with active or convalescent COVID-19.

This clone was observed once. The genes are TRBV5-4 and TRBJ2-2, with D hard to call. Germline lookup yields CDR1 SGHNT and CDR2 YYREEE (reference sequence). V dropped 1 base and J dropped 6 bases, with 4 bases sitting between them. CDR3 size: 12 residues. The CDR3 spells CASSLPSGELFF. Here the CDR3 DNA reads TGTGCCAGCAGCTTGCCCTCCGGGGAGCTGTTTTTT.

Notes on this clone: At one end, the junction sequence differs from germline, possibly due to a read error. The chain links TRBV7-9 to TRBJ1-6, with unresolved D. The CDR3 is made up of 15 amino acids. CDR1 is SEHNR, CDR2 FQNEAQ, per germline (reference sequence). In nucleotides, the CDR3 is TGTGCCAGCAGTTTAGATGCGGTAATTAATTCACCCCTCCACTTT. Translation gives CASSLDAVINSPLHF.

CDR3 DNA sequence: TGTGCCAGCAGCTTGGTATGGGCGAACGGCTACACCTTC. Its translation: CASSLVWANGYTF. The genes are TRBV5-5 and TRBJ1-2; D remains unclear. Per the germline V gene, CDR1 is SGHKS and CDR2 is YYEKEE (reference sequence). CDR3 size: 13 residues. V was cut by 0 bases and J by 8 bases, with 11 bases left in between.

The chain recombines TRBV19 with TRBJ2-5, with D possibly TRBD2 on 6 matching bases. The CDR3 consists of 15 residues. Germline loops: CDR1 LNHDA, CDR2 SQIVND (reference sequence). Trimming removed 3 bases at V and 10 bases at J, with 21 bases between. The CDR3 DNA reads as TGTGCCAGTAGTATGGGGCGGGCTGCCGGCGGGAACCAGTACTTC. This translates into CASSMGRAAGGNQYF.

This clone occurred a few times. J is TRBJ1-2 and V is TRBV27; TRBD1 agrees at 7 bases. The trim removed 3 bases at V and 4 bases at J, leaving 5 bases unmatched. In germline, CDR1 is MNHEY, CDR2 SMNVEV (reference sequence). This CDR3 region has 14 residues. The CDR3 DNA reads TGTGCCAGCAGTTTGGGACAGCAGACCTATGGCTACACCTTC. Translating gives CASSLGQQTYGYTF.

The chain uses TRBV14 and TRBJ1-6; D might be TRBD1 (5 bases). Germline lookup yields CDR1 SGHDN and CDR2 FVKESK. CDR3 length: 16 amino acids. V was shortened by 3 bases and J by 10 bases, with 19 bases between the two germline ends. The CDR3: CASSQLSAGRESPLHF. The CDR3 DNA sequence: TGTGCCAGCAGCCAGCTCAGCGCAGGGAGGGAGTCACCCCTCCACTTT.

This chain connects TRBV11-2 to TRBJ2-7; D not certain. The CDR3 consists of 11 residues. Trimming took 2 bases from V and 4 from J, leaving 3 bases between them. Germline values: CDR1 SGHAT, CDR2 FQNNGV. CDR3 residues: CASSLYYEQYF. The CDR3 region has the DNA TGTGCCAGCAGCTTATATTACGAGCAGTACTTC.

V gene TRBV30 combines with J gene TRBJ1-5; perhaps TRBD1 as D (5 bases). This CDR3 is 13 amino acids long. Germline V CDR1 and CDR2: GTSNPN, SVGIG (reference sequence). The germline V and J ends were trimmed by 2 bases and 4 bases, with 9 bases remaining between them. CDR3 loop: CAWSLQDNQPQHF. CDR3 nucleotides: TGTGCCTGGAGTCTACAGGATAATCAGCCCCAGCATTTT.

This chain joins TRBV29-1 and TRBJ2-7; 13 bases align to TRBD2. Germline CDR1 and CDR2: SQVTM and ANQGSEA. The CDR3 contains 13 residues. With 5 bases clipped from V and 3 bases from J, the junction kept 1 base outside the gene matches. This chain's CDR3 is CSVRLAGGYEQYF. The DNA of the CDR3 is TGCAGCGTTAGACTAGCGGGAGGCTACGAGCAGTACTTC.

The chain has TRBV2 and TRBJ2-7; 7 bases fit TRBD1. The CDR3 is 14 residues long. The germline V gene has CDR1 SNHLY and CDR2 FYNNEI. J was trimmed by 2 bases and V by 2 bases; bases with no gene match: 3. DNA for the CDR3: TGTGCCAGCAGTGAAAGGCAGGGGGCCTACGAGCAGTACTTC. This sequence encodes CASSERQGAYEQYF.

The V and J genes are TRBV20-1 and TRBJ2-1; 8 bases match TRBD1. The CDR3 runs to 11 residues. Germline CDR1 reads DFQATT; CDR2 reads SNEGSKA (reference sequence). The CDR3 coding sequence is TGCGGACAGGGCTGGGTCGGCGAGCAGTTCTTC. Residues: CGQGWVGEQFF.

CDR3 nucleotide sequence: TGTGCCAGCAGTTGGCGGAGGGTCGGCTACACCTTC. As protein: CASSWRRVGYTF. The chain combines TRBV28 with TRBJ1-2; D unresolved. The length of the CDR3 is 12 residues. From germline, CDR1 is MDHEN and CDR2 SYDVKM. Trimming took off 4 bases at V and 8 bases at J, with 11 bases between the two ends.

In this sample, this clone turned up once. V usage is TRBV24-1 and J usage is TRBJ2-6; 7 bases are shared with TRBD1. The CDR3 extends over 16 amino acids. With V trimmed by 4 bases and J by 0 bases, 2 bases remained unmatched. Germline-derived CDR1 and CDR2 are KGHDR and SFDVKD. The CDR3 nucleotides are TGTGCCACCAGTGAAGGGACAGTCTCTGGGGCCAACGTCCTGACTTTC. Translation gives CATSEGTVSGANVLTF.

This chain links TRBV3-1 (or the pseudogene TRBV3-2) with TRBJ2-3; the D is unclear. Between the trimmed V and J ends, which lost 4 bases and 2 bases, there was a span of 13 bases. This CDR3 contains 15 residues. Germline V gene sequence: CDR1 LGHDT, CDR2 YNNKEL (reference sequence). The CDR3 coding sequence is TGTGCCAGCAGCCCGTTTAGCAGAACCACAGATACGCAGTATTTT. This gives the protein CASSPFSRTTDTQYF.

The rearrangement links TRBV30 to TRBJ2-5; 7 nucleotides agree with TRBD1. Germline V CDR1 and CDR2: GTSNPN, SVGIG (reference sequence). The J segment lost 5 bases and the V segment lost 5 bases, leaving 20 bases of the junction unmatched. This CDR3 is built from 17 residues. CDR3 loop: CAWSAPRTGGRWETQYF. CDR3 nucleotides: TGTGCCTGGTCCGCCCCCCGGACAGGTGGGAGATGGGAGACCCAGTACTTC.